This TCR beta chain was obtained from a study of blood T cell repertoires in COVID-19. On the study more broadly: The United States, Italy and Spain supplied acute and convalescent COVID-19 samples. The analysed material was cDNA or gDNA that came from T cells, B-cell-depleted T cells, or PBMCs.

Using immunoSEQ multiplex PCR, the repertoire was profiled, and TCRdb retains in-frame clones only, with some absent. The sample yields roughly 110,000 clones, about four fifths seen once. CDR3 size: 15 residues. V dropped 3 bases and J dropped 4; count of bases not matched to a gene: 5. CDR1 and CDR2 from the germline V gene are KGHSH and LQKENI. The chain carries TRBV18 and TRBJ1-3; the match to TRBD1 covers 8 bases. The TCR originated in a woman aged 55 to 70 with acute or convalescent COVID-19. Sequenced: peripheral blood. The CDR3 is CASSPGQGAGNTIYF. The DNA of the CDR3 is TGTGCCAGCTCACCCGGACAGGGAGCGGGAAACACCATATATTTT.